This T cell receptor (beta chain) was captured in a study of T cells after yellow fever vaccination. The wider study: With SMART-Seq v4 Ultra Low Input, the fractions containing low cell numbers were prepared. Findings and caveats of the study: Contamination by abundant bulk-population clonotypes could be present in FACS-sorted repertoires.

The CDR3 has 14 amino acids. Germline CDR1 SGHVS, CDR2 FNYEAQ. V was trimmed by 4 bases and J by 5 bases, leaving 14 bases between them. A universal primer site and UMIs were added as TCR cDNA was made by 5'RACE template switching. TCRdb passed the 5' RACE reads through MiXCR, listing each CDR3 protein once. The table has about 130,000 distinct CDR3 sequences, 7.4% seen once. This clonotype was detected ten times or more. Its antigen is unknown. This specimen was CD4+ T cells sorted from PBMCs, taken more than 8 days after the first yellow fever vaccination. This chain connects TRBV7-6 to TRBJ2-5, with D uncertain. This receptor was obtained from a young man who received the YFV17D yellow fever vaccine. CDR3 DNA sequence: TGTGCCAGCAGCTCTATACAGCGTTTGGAGACCCAGTACTTC. Residues: CASSSIQRLETQYF.